One sample yielded the 8 T cell receptor beta chains listed below, sequenced in a study of CD8+CD57+ T cells in acquired aplastic anemia. The template for TCR beta VDJ and CDR3 sequence profiling was genomic DNA. MiXCR, applied by TCRdb to the reads, yields one record per CDR3 protein. Found here are under 250,000 distinct CDR3 sequences, roughly 35% of them singletons; the top ten hold 1% to 1.3%. Material for sequencing was sorted CD4+, CD8+, or CD8+CD57+ T cells (not recorded which) from PBMCs. These TCRs come from a human donor in good health, serving as a control.

The chain links TRBV3-1 to TRBJ1-5; no reliable D call. The CDR3 contains 15 residues. Germline V CDR1 and CDR2: LGHDT, YNNKEL (reference sequence). The ends were cut back, 0 bases at V and 6 bases at J, with 12 bases in the middle. CDR3 bases: TGTGCCAGCAGCCAAGATCCGTCGTGGGGTCAGCCCCAGCATTTT. It is translated as CASSQDPSWGQPQHF.

This clonotype was seen ten or more times. This sequence joins TRBV10-3 and TRBJ2-1, with D possibly matching TRBD1 (5 bases). Germline values: CDR1 ENHRY, CDR2 SYGVKD. This CDR3 region has 14 residues. V was clipped by 10 bases and J by 6 bases, with 19 bases between them. This chain's CDR3 is CATRVGAERNEQFF. CDR3 in DNA: TGTGCCACGAGAGTTGGGGCAGAACGCAATGAGCAGTTCTTC.

This chain uses TRBV7-2 with TRBJ2-7, with D possibly matching TRBD2 (5 bases). The CDR3 has 14 amino acids. The germline V gene has CDR1 SGHTA and CDR2 FQGNSA. Between the trimmed V and J ends, which lost 4 bases and 0 bases, there was a span of 10 bases. The CDR3 region has the DNA TGTGCCAGCAGCTCGGACTTCAGCTCCTACGAGCAGTACTTC. This encodes CASSSDFSSYEQYF.

This clonotype was counted between two and nine times. The chain links TRBV19 to TRBJ2-5; TRBD1 matches at 8 bases. The CDR3 totals 15 residues. Per the germline V gene, CDR1 is LNHDA and CDR2 is SQIVND (reference sequence). J lost 1 base, V lost 4 bases, and 5 bases had no gene match. The CDR3 protein is CASSNRDRSQETQYF. For the CDR3, the DNA is TGTGCCAGTAGTAACCGGGACAGGAGCCAAGAGACCCAGTACTTC.

The chain uses TRBV7-6 and TRBJ2-5; D not resolved. Germline CDR1 reads SGHVS; CDR2 reads FNYEAQ. The CDR3 contains 12 residues. Trimming shortened V by 0 bases and J by 5 bases, and 4 bases separated the two germline ends. CDR3: CASSLAPETQYF. CDR3 nucleotides: TGTGCCAGCAGCTTAGCGCCGGAGACCCAGTACTTC.

Many counts were recorded for this clonotype. The chain combines TRBV7-2 with TRBJ2-7; no definite D call. The CDR3 spans 15 residues. V lost 4 bases, J lost 4 bases, and 17 bases lay in between. Per germline, CDR1 SGHTA and CDR2 FQGNSA. For the CDR3, the DNA is TGTGCCAGCAGCTCCAGTACTGGGGTGTTTTACGAGCAGTACTTC. Its translation: CASSSSTGVFYEQYF.

A note on this clonotype: Given the absence of the conserved phenylalanine or tryptophan at the CDR3 end, a read error is likely. V gene TRBV29-1 combines with J gene TRBJ1-4, with TRBD1 matching over 9 bases. The CDR3 covers 13 residues. The V gene end was trimmed by 5 bases and the J gene end by 6 bases; junction bases not matched to a gene: 4. Germline CDR1 SQVTM, CDR2 ANQGSEA. The CDR3 DNA follows: TGCAGCGTTTTGACAGGGGGTGATGAAAAACTGTTTCTT. Translating gives CSVLTGGDEKLFL.

The chain has TRBV5-6 and TRBJ1-2; 10 bases are shared with TRBD1. The V gene's germline CDR1 is SGHDT and CDR2 YYEEEE. V trimming: 4 bases; J trimming: 7 bases; junction bases outside the gene matches: 4. CDR3 length: 13 residues. CDR3 nucleotide sequence: TGTGCCAGCAGCCGGGACAGGGGTATTGGCTACACCTTC. Translation: CASSRDRGIGYTF.